The rows below give T cell receptor beta chains drawn from one sample of a study of blood T cell repertoires in COVID-19. Data came from immunoSEQ multiplex PCR; TCRdb stores just in-frame clones and leaves some out. Of about 200,000 clones in the sample, around 80% were seen once. The sequenced sample was peripheral blood. The receptors shown here come from a woman in her seventies with acute or convalescent COVID-19. The CDR3 runs from the conserved cysteine through the conserved F or W. The order of the fields is D gene, V gene, J gene, clone size, CDR3 protein, CDR3 DNA. The D gene is left open where the match is weak. The size of a clone is reported for some rows only, either as once, few or many, or as a class for expanded clones.

TRBD1,TRBV3-1/TRBV3-2,TRBJ2-2,-,CASSPPGTETGELFF,TGTGCCAGCAGCCCTCCCGGGACAGAAACCGGGGAGCTGTTTTTT
-,TRBV15,TRBJ2-6,few,CATSPGSTSGANVLTF,TGTGCCACCAGTCCAGGCTCGACCTCTGGGGCCAACGTCCTGACTTTC
-,TRBV5-1,TRBJ1-1,-,CASSPKVGMNTEAFF,TGCGCCAGCAGCCCAAAGGTCGGGATGAACACTGAAGCTTTCTTT
-,TRBV27,TRBJ1-1,-,CASSADTRARTEAFF,TGTGCCAGCAGTGCAGACACGAGGGCTCGCACTGAAGCTTTCTTT
-,TRBV18,TRBJ2-7,-,CASSPRQAYEQYF,TGTGCCAGCTCACCACGGCAAGCCTACGAGCAGTACTTC
TRBD1,TRBV7-6,TRBJ1-6,-,CASTPGVGGASNSPLHF,TGTGCCAGCACCCCAGGGGTAGGGGGCGCTTCTAATTCACCCCTCCACTTT
TRBD1,TRBV20-1,TRBJ1-5,-,CSASTGGGQPQHF,TGCAGTGCTAGTACAGGGGGAGGTCAGCCCCAGCATTTT
-,TRBV2,TRBJ2-1,-,CASKQPLALPESEQFF,TGTGCCAGCAAACAACCCCTAGCCCTCCCAGAGTCGGAGCAGTTCTTC
-,TRBV7-8,TRBJ2-4,once,CASSLDRRIAKNIQYF,TGTGCCAGCAGCTTAGACAGGCGAATAGCCAAAAACATTCAGTACTTC
-,TRBV18,TRBJ1-5,once,CASSPTKEPGEDQPQHF,TGTGCCAGCTCACCTACTAAGGAGCCAGGGGAAGATCAGCCCCAGCATTTT
-,TRBV7-3,TRBJ1-1,few,CASSMSGNTEAFF,TGTGCCAGCAGCATGTCCGGGAACACTGAAGCTTTCTTT
-,TRBV21-1,TRBJ1-1,-,CASSKAPPRDTEAFF,TGTGCCAGCAGCAAAGCCCCGCCTCGGGACACTGAAGCTTTCTTT